The rows below give T cell receptor beta chains drawn from one sample of a study of OX40 agonist ivuxolimab in advanced cancers. Sequencing used immunoSEQ multiplex PCR; TCRdb keeps in-frame clones, though not all of them. The top ten clones hold approximately 0.43% of a sample with some 78,000 clones, more than 70% of them seen once. The material sequenced was CD4+ or CD8+ T cells sorted from blood, taken in a trial of the OX40 agonist ivuxolimab. These receptors originate from an adult with an advanced solid tumor such as melanoma, head and neck, liver or kidney cancer. Both conserved end residues are part of each CDR3.

V,CDR3
TRBV9,CASSVGTGYQETQYF
TRBV5-6,CASSGDRGDEQYF
TRBV7-8,CASSLLKGARTEAFF
TRBV5-1,CASSYDRGYNEQFF
TRBV2,CASSTVNTEAFF
TRBV5-6,CASSQGGGLRSYNEQFF
TRBV19,CASSPGPRGEQYF
TRBV6-6,CVTTGGSEQYF
TRBV7-2,CASSLRDQPQHF
TRBV10-1,CASSPDKNTGELFF
TRBV14,CASSQDTGQGNPMGIF
TRBV5-6,CASSGVGINSPLHF
TRBV6-5,CASSTTVNTEAFF
TRBV7-8,CASSLLAGTFTGELFF
TRBV6-1,CASREPGGNEQFF
TRBV2,CASTTTKDTQYF
TRBV7-2,CASSLDLLTKQFF
TRBV6-1,CASRLGQGSNTEAFF
TRBV9,CASSVSSSGELFF
TRBV28,CALYFGAGGYTF
TRBV7-2,CASSSRDRGGWQPQHF
TRBV6-1,CASSETVRAGGYTF
TRBV6-5,CASSPTAAGNTIYF
TRBV18,CASSPSQGKYTEAFF
TRBV7-2,CASSLALGSGGYTF
TRBV2,CATAGYNEQFF
TRBV5-4,CASSSGTQDTQYF
TRBV4-1,CASSPLGGTENQPQHF
TRBV6-5,CASSYRDRGNYGYTF
TRBV29-1,CSVVTGRGGSQETQYF
TRBV18,CASPRSNRVMEGYTF
TRBV7-2,CASSLGPPVTFF
TRBV11-2,CASSLLGGGPFYEQYF
TRBV9,CASSVGSLENEQFF
TRBV2,CASSEKPRGPAEAFF
TRBV5-1,CASSLVGSQETQYF
TRBV18,CASSSGLNTEAFF
TRBV6-6,CASSYSFTEAFF
TRBV5-1,CASSTSGTGEETQYF
TRBV7-3,CASSPPGLDTQYF
TRBV27,CAGSRPRQGASQPQHF